This T cell receptor beta chain was sequenced in a study of blood T cell repertoires in COVID-19. J was trimmed by 3 bases and V by 7 bases; bases with no gene match: 11. The CDR3 extends over 15 amino acids. CDR1 and CDR2 from the germline V gene are LNHDA and SQIVND (reference sequence). Methods used by the authors: By means of reference gene primer amplification, nucleated cell counts were estimated. Measured with immunoSEQ multiplex PCR; TCRdb has only the in-frame clones, and not every one. Clone size and V and J calls were adopted from that table, with D and trimming inferred from the DNA. The sample has about 140,000 clones; 80% to 90% are singletons.

This sequence originates from a man between 60 and 75 years old with active or convalescent COVID-19. The sequenced material came from peripheral blood. V is TRBV19 and J is TRBJ1-1; TRBD1 aligns across 7 bases. CDR3 DNA: TGTGCCAGTACGCGACAGGGCCTGGCGTACACTGAAGCTTTCTTT. It encodes CASTRQGLAYTEAFF.